Listed below are T cell receptor beta chains from one sample, sequenced in a study of CD8 T cells in Susac syndrome. Using its own MiXCR run on the immunoSEQ multiplex PCR reads, TCRdb lists one record per CDR3 protein. There are some 210,000 distinct CDR3 sequences in the sample; about 94% occur only once, and 0.15% to 0.2% lies in the top ten. The sample taken for sequencing was CD4+ T cells from PBMCs. The receptors shown here come from a human donor with Susac syndrome. The CDR3 runs from the conserved cysteine through the conserved F or W. Each record gives: V gene, J gene, clone size, CDR3 protein. Size is omitted from some rows. Given values are once, few, many or a class for expanded clones.

>TRBV5-6|TRBJ2-5|-
CASSWARDWRGVQETQYF
>TRBV18|TRBJ1-2|-
CASSPTVFSNYGYTF
>TRBV9|TRBJ2-4|-
CASSETHSGVAKNIQYF
>TRBV7-9|TRBJ2-4|-
CASSLAAAVNIQYF
>TRBV12-3/TRBV12-4|TRBJ1-5|-
CASRRDNQPQHF
>TRBV29-1|TRBJ1-1|-
CSHAGKMNTEAFF
>TRBV12-3/TRBV12-4|TRBJ2-6|few
CASTTSGANVLTF
>TRBV18|TRBJ1-3|once
CASSLQESGNTIYF
>TRBV5-1|TRBJ2-3|-
CASSSFDTDTQYF
>TRBV7-8|TRBJ1-2|-
CASRQGLDYGYTF
>TRBV12-3/TRBV12-4|TRBJ2-7|-
CASIATGSSYEQYF
>TRBV7-9|TRBJ2-3|-
CASSSTWDTQYF
>TRBV19|TRBJ1-1|-
CASSVGTPGLDTEAFF
>TRBV6-2/TRBV6-3|TRBJ2-7|once
CASRNRGREQYF
>TRBV7-2|TRBJ2-1|-
CASSIHPGPPSF
>TRBV12-3/TRBV12-4|TRBJ1-2|once
CASSLGEGGGYTF
>TRBV19|TRBJ2-7|once
CASSTTGTDSYEQYF
>TRBV2|TRBJ2-6|-
CAREQGAGANVLTF
>TRBV4-3|TRBJ2-1|-
CASSQGPPSPRLDEQFF
>TRBV7-2|TRBJ1-1|-
CASSSTRTRATEAFF
>TRBV9|TRBJ2-5|-
CASSPRQGTPGQETQYF
>TRBV3-1|TRBJ2-7|few
CASSQDSYEQYF
>TRBV6-6|TRBJ1-2|-
CASSTDSSGYTF
>TRBV7-6|TRBJ2-5|-
CASSLAGRIQETQYF
>TRBV9|TRBJ2-7|-
CASSARPGLAGGSYEQYF
>TRBV30|TRBJ1-3|-
CAWNPPGNTIYF
>TRBV29-1|TRBJ2-5|-
CSVEWGRETQYF
>TRBV5-4|TRBJ2-7|-
CASSLKEGYSYEQYF
>TRBV2|TRBJ2-7|-
CASTRQATSTYEQYF
>TRBV20-1|TRBJ2-3|-
CSARDRGRGTDTQYF
>TRBV4-2|TRBJ1-2|-
CASSQELRQVYGYTF
>TRBV12-3/TRBV12-4|TRBJ2-5|-
CASSSAGQSEETQYF
>TRBV20-1|TRBJ1-4|-
CSARVPGMGEKLFF
>TRBV6-5|TRBJ1-2|-
CASRQGGTYGYTF
>TRBV30|TRBJ1-1|once
CAWSEQGNTEVFF
>TRBV20-1|TRBJ1-2|-
CSARPGQFHYGYTF
>TRBV30|TRBJ1-2|-
CAWSPSAPGYTF
>TRBV6-2/TRBV6-3|TRBJ2-1|-
CASGERGPSYNEQFF
>TRBV5-6|TRBJ1-2|once
CASSSGPYGYTF
>TRBV6-5|TRBJ2-7|-
CATRVAGAREQYF
>TRBV30|TRBJ1-3|-
CAWRDRGGRDTIYF
>TRBV18|TRBJ1-5|-
CASSTGGNQPQHF